These T cell receptor beta chains were read from a single sample in a study of CD8 T cells in ankylosing spondylitis. TCRdb independently ran MiXCR on the 5' RACE reads; one entry per CDR3 protein. The table has under 850,000 distinct CDR3 sequences, 15% to 20% seen once. Material: blood, either unsorted or a sorted T cell fraction (not recorded which). The receptors come from a male donor with ankylosing spondylitis. Both conserved end residues are part of each CDR3. Each record gives: clone size, V gene, J gene, D gene, CDR3 protein, CDR3 DNA. A D gene is named only where the DNA matches it firmly. Clone sizes are given selectively: once, few, many, or a class where the clone is expanded.

clone size: -; V gene: TRBV7-9; J gene: TRBJ2-2; D gene: -; CDR3 protein: CASSPNAGGELFF; CDR3 DNA: TGTGCCAGCAGCCCCAATGCCGGTGGGGAGCTGTTTTTT
clone size: -; V gene: TRBV4-1; J gene: TRBJ1-4; D gene: -; CDR3 protein: CASSLRTGVNEKLFF; CDR3 DNA: TGCGCCAGCAGTCTAAGAACGGGGGTAAATGAAAAACTGTTTTTT
clone size: -; V gene: TRBV20-1; J gene: TRBJ2-7; D gene: -; CDR3 protein: CSARDIWTVSYEQYF; CDR3 DNA: TGCAGTGCTAGAGATATTTGGACAGTGTCCTACGAGCAGTACTTC
clone size: -; V gene: TRBV29-1; J gene: TRBJ2-3; D gene: -; CDR3 protein: CSAVGDIYTDTQYF; CDR3 DNA: TGCAGCGCCGTAGGGGACATCTACACAGATACGCAGTATTTT
clone size: -; V gene: TRBV3-1; J gene: TRBJ1-2; D gene: -; CDR3 protein: CASSQRVGARIYGYTF; CDR3 DNA: TGTGCCAGCAGCCAAAGGGTGGGGGCCCGAATCTATGGCTACACCTTC
clone size: few; V gene: TRBV4-1; J gene: TRBJ1-3; D gene: -; CDR3 protein: CASSQGSGLDTIYF; CDR3 DNA: TGCGCCAGCAGCCAAGGGTCGGGGTTGGACACCATATATTTT
clone size: few; V gene: TRBV20-1; J gene: TRBJ1-2; D gene: -; CDR3 protein: CSAPSEPNYGYTF; CDR3 DNA: TGCAGTGCCCCCTCCGAGCCTAACTATGGCTACACCTTC
clone size: -; V gene: TRBV12-5; J gene: TRBJ2-1; D gene: TRBD2; CDR3 protein: CASGPGLVREQFF; CDR3 DNA: TGTGCTAGTGGTCCGGGACTAGTACGTGAGCAGTTCTTC
clone size: -; V gene: TRBV28; J gene: TRBJ2-7; D gene: -; CDR3 protein: CASSLGGWYAYEQYF; CDR3 DNA: TGTGCCAGCAGTTTGGGGGGTTGGTATGCCTACGAGCAGTACTTC
clone size: -; V gene: TRBV27; J gene: TRBJ2-3; D gene: TRBD2; CDR3 protein: CASSPFLAGGPTDTQYF; CDR3 DNA: TGTGCCAGCAGTCCCTTCCTAGCGGGAGGGCCCACAGATACGCAGTATTTT
clone size: few; V gene: TRBV7-9; J gene: TRBJ2-1; D gene: TRBD1; CDR3 protein: CASSLADRAWLNEQFF; CDR3 DNA: TGTGCCAGCAGCTTAGCGGACAGGGCTTGGTTAAATGAGCAGTTCTTC
clone size: -; V gene: TRBV4-1; J gene: TRBJ2-3; D gene: TRBD2; CDR3 protein: CASSQQAGPSTDTQYF; CDR3 DNA: TGCGCCAGCAGCCAACAAGCGGGACCCTCCACAGATACGCAGTATTTT
clone size: -; V gene: TRBV20-1; J gene: TRBJ2-1; D gene: TRBD2; CDR3 protein: CSAIPNAKRERNEQFF; CDR3 DNA: TGCAGTGCCATTCCCAATGCCAAGCGGGAGAGGAATGAGCAGTTCTTC
clone size: -; V gene: TRBV9; J gene: TRBJ1-3; D gene: -; CDR3 protein: CASSPGGTSRNTIYF; CDR3 DNA: TGTGCCAGCAGCCCCGGGGGGACATCCCGAAACACCATATATTTT
clone size: few; V gene: TRBV20-1; J gene: TRBJ2-3; D gene: TRBD2; CDR3 protein: CSPRALLADITDTQYF; CDR3 DNA: TGCAGCCCGAGGGCGTTACTAGCGGATATTACAGATACGCAGTATTTT
clone size: many; V gene: TRBV12-3/TRBV12-4; J gene: TRBJ2-7; D gene: -; CDR3 protein: CASSPMGRPSSYEQYF; CDR3 DNA: TGTGCCAGCAGTCCCATGGGAAGGCCGAGCTCCTACGAGCAGTACTTC
clone size: few; V gene: TRBV12-3/TRBV12-4; J gene: TRBJ2-1; D gene: -; CDR3 protein: CASSEDTPGNEQFF; CDR3 DNA: TGTGCCAGCAGTGAGGACACGCCAGGCAATGAGCAGTTCTTC
clone size: few; V gene: TRBV25-1; J gene: TRBJ2-5; D gene: -; CDR3 protein: CASSSSGRRETQYF; CDR3 DNA: TGTGCCAGCAGTAGCTCAGGCAGGCGGGAGACCCAGTACTTC
clone size: few; V gene: TRBV10-3; J gene: TRBJ2-5; D gene: TRBD2; CDR3 protein: CATGLAGDQETQYF; CDR3 DNA: TGTGCCACAGGACTAGCGGGGGACCAAGAGACCCAGTACTTC
clone size: -; V gene: TRBV6-5; J gene: TRBJ1-2; D gene: TRBD1; CDR3 protein: CASSYNTAQGANYGYTF; CDR3 DNA: TGTGCCAGCAGTTACAATACGGCGCAGGGGGCTAACTATGGCTACACCTTC
clone size: few; V gene: TRBV5-1; J gene: TRBJ2-3; D gene: TRBD1; CDR3 protein: CASSTQGSPDTQYF; CDR3 DNA: TGCGCCAGCAGCACACAGGGGAGCCCAGATACGCAGTATTTT
clone size: -; V gene: TRBV7-9; J gene: TRBJ2-7; D gene: TRBD2; CDR3 protein: CASSPTGLADEQYF; CDR3 DNA: TGTGCCAGCAGCCCGACGGGACTAGCGGACGAGCAGTACTTC
clone size: -; V gene: TRBV7-8; J gene: TRBJ1-1; D gene: -; CDR3 protein: CASSLVGGHSEAFF; CDR3 DNA: TGTGCCAGCAGCTTAGTCGGGGGCCATTCTGAAGCTTTCTTT
clone size: few; V gene: TRBV12-3/TRBV12-4; J gene: TRBJ2-5; D gene: TRBD1; CDR3 protein: CASSFGTGPGWETQYF; CDR3 DNA: TGTGCCAGCAGTTTTGGGACAGGCCCAGGTTGGGAGACCCAGTACTTC
clone size: -; V gene: TRBV3-1; J gene: TRBJ1-1; D gene: TRBD1; CDR3 protein: CASSQGQGASEAFF; CDR3 DNA: TGTGCCAGCAGCCAGGGACAGGGGGCTTCTGAAGCTTTCTTT
clone size: -; V gene: TRBV30; J gene: TRBJ2-1; D gene: TRBD2; CDR3 protein: CAWTGGANEQFF; CDR3 DNA: TGTGCCTGGACGGGGGGGGCCAATGAGCAGTTCTTC
clone size: -; V gene: TRBV4-1; J gene: TRBJ2-1; D gene: -; CDR3 protein: CASSQEGGTYNEQFF; CDR3 DNA: TGCGCCAGCAGCCAAGAAGGAGGGACCTACAATGAGCAGTTCTTC
clone size: -; V gene: TRBV20-1; J gene: TRBJ1-1; D gene: -; CDR3 protein: CSARDYRDKAFF; CDR3 DNA: TGCAGTGCTAGAGATTACCGGGACAAAGCTTTCTTT
clone size: few; V gene: TRBV5-6; J gene: TRBJ1-1; D gene: -; CDR3 protein: CASSLGVTTEAFF; CDR3 DNA: TGTGCCAGCAGCTTGGGGGTCACCACTGAAGCTTTCTTT
clone size: many; V gene: TRBV20-1; J gene: TRBJ1-1; D gene: TRBD1; CDR3 protein: CSAYKKGAIFF; CDR3 DNA: TGCAGTGCTTATAAAAAGGGGGCGATTTTCTTT
clone size: -; V gene: TRBV5-1; J gene: TRBJ1-5; D gene: TRBD1; CDR3 protein: CASSLQGAESQPQHF; CDR3 DNA: TGCGCCAGCAGCTTGCAGGGGGCAGAGAGTCAGCCCCAGCATTTT
clone size: -; V gene: TRBV9; J gene: TRBJ2-5; D gene: TRBD2; CDR3 protein: CASSVGLAGETQYF; CDR3 DNA: TGTGCCAGCAGCGTGGGACTAGCGGGAGAGACCCAGTACTTC
clone size: -; V gene: TRBV3-1; J gene: TRBJ2-7; D gene: TRBD2; CDR3 protein: CASSQDLTGSGGSYEQYF; CDR3 DNA: TGTGCCAGCAGCCAAGATCTAACCGGGTCGGGGGGCTCCTACGAGCAGTACTTC
clone size: -; V gene: TRBV6-1; J gene: TRBJ1-3; D gene: -; CDR3 protein: CASNPLGGNTIYF; CDR3 DNA: TGTGCCAGCAACCCCCTGGGTGGAAACACCATATATTTT
clone size: few; V gene: TRBV12-3/TRBV12-4; J gene: TRBJ2-2; D gene: -; CDR3 protein: CASTLWAPNTGELFF; CDR3 DNA: TGTGCCAGCACCCTTTGGGCCCCTAACACCGGGGAGCTGTTTTTT
clone size: -; V gene: TRBV5-6; J gene: TRBJ1-2; D gene: -; CDR3 protein: CASSPQGHYGYTF; CDR3 DNA: TGTGCCAGCAGCCCCCAGGGCCACTATGGCTACACCTTC
clone size: -; V gene: TRBV2; J gene: TRBJ2-1; D gene: TRBD2; CDR3 protein: CASSNSGSPYNEQFF; CDR3 DNA: TGTGCCAGCAGCAATAGCGGGAGTCCCTACAATGAGCAGTTCTTC
clone size: -; V gene: TRBV28; J gene: TRBJ1-2; D gene: -; CDR3 protein: CASSPYVSNYGYTF; CDR3 DNA: TGTGCCAGCAGCCCCTATGTATCAAACTATGGCTACACCTTC
clone size: -; V gene: TRBV6-6; J gene: TRBJ2-3; D gene: -; CDR3 protein: CASRDAGLDTQYF; CDR3 DNA: TGTGCCAGCAGGGACGCGGGGCTAGATACGCAGTATTTT
clone size: -; V gene: TRBV29-1; J gene: TRBJ2-2; D gene: TRBD2; CDR3 protein: CSVDAGRVATGELFF; CDR3 DNA: TGCAGCGTAGACGCCGGGAGGGTGGCCACCGGGGAGCTGTTTTTT
clone size: once; V gene: TRBV5-1; J gene: TRBJ1-5; D gene: TRBD1; CDR3 protein: CASRQGADQPQHF; CDR3 DNA: TGCGCCAGCAGGCAGGGGGCGGATCAGCCCCAGCATTTT
clone size: few; V gene: TRBV5-5; J gene: TRBJ2-1; D gene: -; CDR3 protein: CASSLEGGGRYEQFF; CDR3 DNA: TGTGCCAGCAGCTTGGAGGGAGGAGGTCGGTATGAGCAGTTCTTC
clone size: -; V gene: TRBV5-1; J gene: TRBJ1-1; D gene: -; CDR3 protein: CASSSGHLMNTEAFF; CDR3 DNA: TGCGCCAGCAGCTCGGGACACCTCATGAACACTGAAGCTTTCTTT
clone size: few; V gene: TRBV28; J gene: TRBJ1-1; D gene: -; CDR3 protein: CASKGNRRNTEAFF; CDR3 DNA: TGTGCCAGCAAAGGGAACAGGCGGAACACTGAAGCTTTCTTT
clone size: -; V gene: TRBV29-1; J gene: TRBJ1-2; D gene: -; CDR3 protein: CSVVGADYGYTF; CDR3 DNA: TGCAGCGTTGTTGGGGCTGACTATGGCTACACCTTC
clone size: few; V gene: TRBV20-1; J gene: TRBJ2-2; D gene: TRBD2; CDR3 protein: CSARLAGGPSGELFF; CDR3 DNA: TGCAGTGCTAGACTAGCGGGAGGGCCGTCCGGGGAGCTGTTTTTT
clone size: -; V gene: TRBV6-1; J gene: TRBJ2-2; D gene: TRBD2; CDR3 protein: CASTYSGGRTGELFF; CDR3 DNA: TGTGCCAGCACCTATAGCGGGGGGAGGACCGGGGAGCTGTTTTTT
clone size: -; V gene: TRBV6-1; J gene: TRBJ2-1; D gene: -; CDR3 protein: CASRGGGLPYNEQFF; CDR3 DNA: TGTGCCAGCAGGGGGGGCGGACTTCCCTACAATGAGCAGTTCTTC
clone size: few; V gene: TRBV7-2; J gene: TRBJ2-1; D gene: TRBD2; CDR3 protein: CASSLAAGGRFLISYNEQFF; CDR3 DNA: TGTGCCAGCAGCTTAGCGGCGGGAGGGAGATTCCTAATCTCCTACAATGAGCAGTTCTTC
clone size: few; V gene: TRBV6-5; J gene: TRBJ2-3; D gene: TRBD2; CDR3 protein: CASSYTSGSTDTQYF; CDR3 DNA: TGTGCCAGCAGTTACACGAGCGGGAGTACAGATACGCAGTATTTT
clone size: -; V gene: TRBV7-9; J gene: TRBJ1-1; D gene: -; CDR3 protein: CASSLEGAKAAFF; CDR3 DNA: TGTGCCAGCAGCTTGGAGGGTGCTAAGGCTGCTTTCTTT
clone size: -; V gene: TRBV29-1; J gene: TRBJ2-5; D gene: -; CDR3 protein: CSVDRGLGAQETQYF; CDR3 DNA: TGCAGCGTTGACAGGGGCCTGGGGGCCCAAGAGACCCAGTACTTC
clone size: -; V gene: TRBV4-1; J gene: TRBJ1-1; D gene: -; CDR3 protein: CASSPGPAQQNTEAFF; CDR3 DNA: TGCGCCAGCAGCCCGGGACCGGCCCAACAAAACACTGAAGCTTTCTTT
clone size: -; V gene: TRBV4-1; J gene: TRBJ2-2; D gene: -; CDR3 protein: CASSPGYLPGELFF; CDR3 DNA: TGCGCCAGCAGCCCCGGATACTTACCCGGGGAGCTGTTTTTT
clone size: few; V gene: TRBV20-1; J gene: TRBJ1-1; D gene: -; CDR3 protein: CSAPTNMNTEAFF; CDR3 DNA: TGCAGTGCTCCGACAAACATGAACACTGAAGCTTTCTTT